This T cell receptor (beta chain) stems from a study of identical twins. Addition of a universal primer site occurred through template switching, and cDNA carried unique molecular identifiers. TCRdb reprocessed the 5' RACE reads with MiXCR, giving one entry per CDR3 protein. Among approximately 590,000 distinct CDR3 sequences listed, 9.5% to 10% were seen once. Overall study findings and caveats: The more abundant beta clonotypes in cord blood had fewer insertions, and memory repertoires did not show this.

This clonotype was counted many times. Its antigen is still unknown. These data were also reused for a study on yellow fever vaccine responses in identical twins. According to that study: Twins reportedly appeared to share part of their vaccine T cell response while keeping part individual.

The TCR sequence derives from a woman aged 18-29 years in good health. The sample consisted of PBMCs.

The CDR3 nucleotides are TGTGCCAGCAGCCAAGGTCCCTTCGGTAATTCACCCCTCCACTTT. Amino acids: CASSQGPFGNSPLHF. The rearrangement links TRBV3-1 to TRBJ1-6; D remains ambiguous. CDR3 size: 15 residues. The V and J ends lost 1 base and 6 bases respectively, with 10 bases between them. CDR1 and CDR2 (germline): LGHDT, YNNKEL (reference sequence).